This TCR beta chain was captured by sequencing in a study of T cell changes during pregnancy in multiple sclerosis. Sequenced by immunoSEQ multiplex PCR; TCRdb stores in-frame clones only, minus some. The repertoire has about 59,000 clones, around 94% of them found once; the top ten carry under 3%. V trimming: 4 bases; J trimming: 3 bases; junction bases outside the gene matches: 3. Germline CDR1 SGDLS, CDR2 YYNGEE. The CDR3 is 13 residues long. This chain uses TRBV9 with TRBJ1-2; 7 nucleotides match TRBD1. The TCR originated in a female donor with multiple sclerosis, enrolled in a pregnancy study. The sequencing here drew on CD8+ T cells from peripheral blood mononuclear cells, taken after pregnancy. This chain's CDR3 is CASSPGGYYGYTF. In DNA, the CDR3 is TGTGCCAGCAGCCCAGGGGGATACTATGGCTACACCTTC. The full variable domain, rest sourced from reference TRBV9 and TRBJ1-2, is DSGVTQTPKHLITATGQRVTLRCSPRSGDLSVYWYQQSLDQGLQFLIQYYNGEERAKGNILERFSAQQFPDLHSELNLSSLELGDSALYFCASSPGGYYGYTFGSGTRLTVV.